The 27 T cell receptor beta chains reported below all come from one sample, sequenced in a study of follicular helper T cells after annual influenza vaccination (dated by TCRdb to between 2016 and 2019). Read against the paper, the sample's time point label means: 2015-2016 season, 7 days after influenza vaccination. The library was built by means of the immunoSEQ multiplex PCR assay. What TCRdb holds here is the immuneACCESS table cut down to in-frame rearrangements. Part of the clones is not present; checked against another copy, under half of the missing clones reflect an unresolved V gene, and the others are unexplained. Here the sample has some 10,000 clones; 70% to 90% occur a single time. Approximately 0.43% of the sample comes from the top ten. The starting material was CXCR5+ CD38- circulating T follicular helper cells from blood, obtained 7 days after influenza vaccination. The cell subset or site label, as the study defines it: circulating Tfh, non-naive CD4+CXCR5+PD-1+ (ICOS+CD38+ or ICOS-CD38-). These receptors all come from an adult who received the influenza vaccine.

V gene TRBV6-5 combines with J gene TRBJ1-1, with 7 bases that match TRBD1. CDR3 length equals 15 residues. The germline V gene has CDR1 MNHEY and CDR2 SVGAGI. V lost 6 bases to trimming and J lost 6 bases; unmatched junction nucleotides: 13. The CDR3 loop reads CASRPPGQPRAEAFF. CDR3 DNA sequence: TGTGCCAGCAGACCACCGGGACAGCCTAGGGCTGAAGCTTTCTTT.

The chain employs TRBV7-6 and TRBJ1-1, with 7 bases aligning to TRBD1. V trimming: 5 bases; J trimming: 0 bases; junction bases outside the gene matches: 3. Germline V gives CDR1 SGHVS, CDR2 FNYEAQ. The CDR3 sequence is 14 residues long. The CDR3 spells CASSLTGVNTEAFF. In DNA, the CDR3 is TGTGCCAGCAGCCTAACAGGGGTGAACACTGAAGCTTTCTTT.

This rearrangement joins TRBV5-1 to TRBJ2-1; the D is unclear. The germline V gene encodes CDR1 SGHRS and CDR2 YFSETQ. This CDR3 spans 16 amino acids. V shed 4 bases and J shed 4 bases, with 18 bases lying between them. The CDR3 loop is CASSDPFGLDYNEQFF. The CDR3 bases are TGCGCCAGCAGCGACCCATTCGGGCTGGATTACAATGAGCAGTTCTTC.

V gene TRBV18 combines with J gene TRBJ1-4, with 9 bases lining up with TRBD1. Germline V CDR1 and CDR2: KGHSH, LQKENI. Trimming removed 2 bases from V and 7 bases from J; junction bases left unmatched: 5. CDR3 length: 15 residues. CDR3 loop: CASSPAGTGSEKLFF. The CDR3 nucleotides are TGTGCCAGCTCACCAGCCGGGACAGGGAGTGAAAAACTGTTTTTT.

CDR3 DNA: TGTACTGGACGCTGGAATCAGCCCCAGCATTTT. Its protein product is CTGRWNQPQHF. The V and J genes are TRBV21-1 and TRBJ1-5. TRBV21-1 is a pseudogene locus. This CDR3 has 11 residues.

This chain connects TRBV10-3 to TRBJ2-1, with 16 positions matching TRBD2. The germline gives CDR1 ENHRY, CDR2 SYGVKD. The CDR3 is 21 amino acids. Trimming cost V 2 bases and J 3 bases; bases outside gene matches: 13. In nucleotides, the CDR3 is TGTGCCATCAGTGAGCTCGGGACTAGCGGGGGGGCCTTAAAAGGCTACAATGAGCAGTTCTTC. Protein: CAISELGTSGGALKGYNEQFF.

This rearrangement joins TRBV27 to TRBJ1-5; a possible D gene is TRBD1 (6 bases). With 5 bases removed from V and 1 base from J, the gap between germline ends came to 18 bases. The CDR3 has 17 amino acids. CDR1 and CDR2 from the germline V gene are MNHEY and SMNVEV (reference sequence). Here the CDR3 DNA reads TGTGCCAGCAGTGGGGGACGGGCAGGGGTGAGCAATCAGCCCCAGCATTTT. Amino acid sequence: CASSGGRAGVSNQPQHF.

Only a few counts were recorded for this clone. This chain connects TRBV5-6 to TRBJ2-1; D ambiguous. The CDR3 runs to 12 residues. V was clipped by 5 bases and J by 7 bases, with 10 bases between them. Germline V gene sequence: CDR1 SGHDT, CDR2 YYEEEE. The CDR3 protein is CASSLPPNEQFF. In nucleotides, the CDR3 is TGTGCCAGCAGTCTTCCTCCTAATGAGCAGTTCTTC. The full variable domain, with the rest looked up from reference TRBV5-6 and TRBJ2-1, is DAGVTQSPTHLIKTRGQQVTLRCSPKSGHDTVSWYQQALGQGPQFIFQYYEEEERQRGNFPDRFSGHQFPNYSSELNVNALLLGDSALYLCASSLPPNEQFFGPGTRLTVL.

The rearrangement joins TRBV5-4 to TRBJ2-5; 9 bases match TRBD1. V was pared by 6 bases and J by 4 bases, with 4 bases of the junction left unmatched. The CDR3 sequence is 13 residues long. The germline gives CDR1 SGHNT, CDR2 YYREEE (reference sequence). This CDR3 reads CASTDRGGETQYF. DNA for the CDR3: TGTGCCAGCACGGACAGGGGTGGAGAGACCCAGTACTTC.

V gene TRBV5-1 combines with J gene TRBJ2-4; 8 bases agree with TRBD1. CDR3 length: 18 amino acids. Germline V gene sequence: CDR1 SGHRS, CDR2 YFSETQ. The V and J ends lost 2 bases and 0 bases, in that order; junction bases with no gene match: 10. CDR3 nucleotide sequence: TGCGCCAGCAGCTTACGTGGGGGACAGGTTCTAGCCAAAAACATTCAGTACTTC. Its protein is CASSLRGGQVLAKNIQYF.

The genes are TRBV7-2 and TRBJ1-5; D perhaps matches TRBD1 (5 bases). The CDR3 length is 13 residues. Germline V gives CDR1 SGHTA, CDR2 FQGNSA. Deletions cut 5 bases from V and 3 bases from J, with 8 bases between. The DNA for the CDR3 is TGTGCCAGCAGCCCAGGGTACAATCAGCCCCAGCATTTT. As protein: CASSPGYNQPQHF.

The V and J genes are TRBV11-3 and TRBJ1-1, with a weak D call TRBD1 (6 bases). CDR1 SGHNT and CDR2 YENEEA come from the germline V gene. The CDR3 consists of 15 residues. Trimming cost V 5 bases and J 5 bases, with 18 bases left between them. The DNA of the CDR3 is TGTGCCAGCAGCCCCTCGAGGGGGGAGGGAACTGAAGCTTTCTTT. Amino acid sequence: CASSPSRGEGTEAFF.

The V gene is TRBV5-1, the J gene TRBJ1-1; 8 positions match TRBD1. From germline, CDR1 is SGHRS and CDR2 YFSETQ. Trimming cost V 1 base and J 4 bases; bases outside gene matches: 3. The CDR3 runs 14 residues. DNA of the CDR3: TGCGCCAGCAGCTTGCAGGGGGCGGGCACTGAAGCTTTCTTT. This codes for CASSLQGAGTEAFF.

The CDR3 DNA reads as TGTGCCAGTAGTCCAGGGACAGGGAATCATCAGCCCCAGCATTTT. Its translation is CASSPGTGNHQPQHF. The chain uses TRBV19 and TRBJ1-5, with TRBD1 identical over 9 bases. The junction had 7 bases not matched to a gene; V was cut back by 5 bases and J by 5 bases. The V gene's germline CDR1 is LNHDA and CDR2 SQIVND (reference sequence). The CDR3 contains 15 residues.

The rearrangement uses TRBV11-2 and TRBJ2-7; no clear D gene. The CDR3 is made up of 15 amino acids. V lost 3 bases, J lost 2 bases, and 14 bases lay in between. In germline, CDR1 is SGHAT, CDR2 FQNNGV. CDR3: CASSFSTVYTYEQYF. The CDR3 DNA sequence: TGTGCCAGCAGCTTTTCCACAGTATACACCTACGAGCAGTACTTC.

The chain employs TRBV29-1 and TRBJ1-2, with a weak D call TRBD1 (5 bases). Germline V lookup: CDR1 SQVTM, CDR2 ANQGSEA. This CDR3 has 14 amino acids. The V and J ends lost 3 bases and 0 bases respectively, with 11 bases between them. The CDR3 DNA is TGCAGCGTTGATCCCAGGGCGACTAACTATGGCTACACCTTC. Its translation is CSVDPRATNYGYTF.

CDR3 protein: CATSRVGLSNQPQHF. CDR3 coding DNA: TGTGCCACCAGCAGAGTGGGTCTTAGCAATCAGCCCCAGCATTTT. The genes are TRBV15 and TRBJ1-5; D unclear. The CDR3 has 15 residues. V was pared by 1 base and J by 0 bases, with 7 bases between. Germline V CDR1 and CDR2: LNHNV, YYDKDF (reference sequence).

In its sample, this clone was seen once. The chain is built from TRBV5-1 and TRBJ1-6; perhaps TRBD1 as D (6 bases). The CDR3 runs to 16 residues. V lost 0 bases and J lost 10, with 17 bases in between. The V gene's germline CDR1 is SGHRS and CDR2 YFSETQ. This chain's CDR3 is CASSLALTGRGSPLHF. As DNA, the CDR3 is TGCGCCAGCAGCTTGGCCCTAACAGGGCGGGGATCACCCCTCCACTTT.

The chain carries TRBV29-1 and TRBJ2-1, with D hard to call. V dropped 2 bases and J dropped 4 bases, with 3 bases sitting between them. Germline V gene sequence: CDR1 SQVTM, CDR2 ANQGSEA. The CDR3 sequence is 11 residues long. The CDR3 loop is CSVEFYNEQFF. The CDR3 DNA follows: TGCAGCGTTGAATTTTACAATGAGCAGTTCTTC.

This chain connects TRBV14 to TRBJ2-7, with D tentatively TRBD1 or TRBD2 (5 bases each). The germline V gene encodes CDR1 SGHDN and CDR2 FVKESK. The CDR3 totals 13 residues. The ends were cut back, 0 bases at V and 10 bases at J, with 13 bases in the middle. CDR3 residues: CASSQDLWGNQYF. DNA for the CDR3: TGTGCCAGCAGCCAAGATCTATGGGGGAACCAGTACTTC. The variable domain in full, completed from reference TRBV14 and TRBJ2-7, reads EAGVTQFPSHSVIEKGQTVTLRCDPISGHDNLYWYRRVMGKEIKFLLHFVKESKQDESGMPNNRFLAERTGGTYSTLKVQPAELEDSGVYFCASSQDLWGNQYFGPGTRLTVT.

The chain recombines TRBV25-1 with TRBJ1-6, with D uncertain. The CDR3 consists of 13 residues. Trimming took off 4 bases at V and 2 bases at J, with 3 bases between the two ends. The germline V gene has CDR1 MGHDK and CDR2 SYGVNS. CDR3 sequence: CASSVTYNSPLHF. The DNA of the CDR3 is TGTGCCAGCAGTGTTACCTATAATTCACCCCTCCACTTT.

The chain uses TRBV5-1 and TRBJ2-3; the match to TRBD1 covers 8 bases. Germline trimming cut 5 bases from V and 1 base from J; bases unmatched to any gene: 9. This CDR3 has 16 residues. Germline V gene lookup returns CDR1 SGHRS and CDR2 YFSETQ. CDR3 residues: CASRGLAGQGTDTQYF. The CDR3 DNA is TGCGCCAGCAGAGGATTGGCGGGACAGGGCACAGATACGCAGTATTTT. Full variable domain (outside the CDR3, taken from reference TRBV5-1 and TRBJ2-3): KAGVTQTPRYLIKTRGQQVTLSCSPISGHRSVSWYQQTPGQGLQFLFEYFSETQRNKGNFPGRFSGRQFSNSRSEMNVSTLELGDSALYLCASRGLAGQGTDTQYFGPGTRLTVL.

The rearrangement uses TRBV30 and TRBJ1-4; the D gene is possibly TRBD1 (5 bases). Looked up from germline, CDR1 is GTSNPN and CDR2 is SVGIG (reference sequence). V was shortened by 7 bases and J by 6 bases, with 9 bases between the two germline ends. The CDR3 is 11 residues long. The CDR3 spells CASTVYEKLFF. CDR3 bases: TGTGCCTCGACAGTCTATGAAAAACTGTTTTTT.

The DNA for the CDR3 is TGTGCCAGCAGCTTAGATCCTAGCGGGGGTCAGAGGCAGTTCTTC. Translated, it gives CASSLDPSGGQRQFF. The chain uses TRBV7-2 and TRBJ2-1; 10 nucleotides align to TRBD2. The CDR3 has 15 amino acids. V was clipped by 1 base and J by 12 bases; unmatched bases: 9. Germline V lookup: CDR1 SGHTA, CDR2 FQGNSA. The full variable domain, in which reference TRBV7-2 and TRBJ2-1 provide the parts outside the CDR3, is GAGVSQSPSNKVTEKGKDVELRCDPISGHTALYWYRQSLGQGLEFLIYFQGNSAPDKSGLPSDRFSAERTGGSVSTLTIQRTQQEDSAVYLCASSLDPSGGQRQFFGPGTRLTVL.

The CDR3 sequence: CASSYKGSYEQYF. The CDR3 DNA reads TGTGCCAGCAGTTACAAGGGGTCGTACGAGCAGTACTTC. V usage is TRBV6-6 and J usage is TRBJ2-7, with TRBD1 as a possible D gene (5 bases). The V end was cut by 2 bases, the J end by 4 bases, with 9 bases between. CDR3 size: 13 residues. Germline V gene lookup returns CDR1 MNHNY and CDR2 SVGAGI (reference sequence).

The chain employs TRBV20-1 and TRBJ2-3; D remains unclear. CDR3 size: 11 residues. Between the trimmed V and J ends, which lost 7 bases and 3 bases, there was a span of 8 bases. Germline V gene sequence: CDR1 DFQATT, CDR2 SNEGSKA (reference sequence). Here the CDR3 DNA reads TGCAGTGTTCAAGGGACAGATACGCAGTATTTT. Its protein product is CSVQGTDTQYF.

This clone was detected once. J is TRBJ2-7 and V is TRBV25-1; D not resolved. Trimming pared 6 bases from V and 3 bases from J, leaving 12 bases between. Germline V gene data show CDR1 as MGHDK and CDR2 as SYGVNS. CDR3 size: 13 residues. CDR3 protein: CASSELQNYEQYF. Here the CDR3 DNA reads TGTGCCAGCAGCGAACTACAAAACTACGAGCAGTACTTC.